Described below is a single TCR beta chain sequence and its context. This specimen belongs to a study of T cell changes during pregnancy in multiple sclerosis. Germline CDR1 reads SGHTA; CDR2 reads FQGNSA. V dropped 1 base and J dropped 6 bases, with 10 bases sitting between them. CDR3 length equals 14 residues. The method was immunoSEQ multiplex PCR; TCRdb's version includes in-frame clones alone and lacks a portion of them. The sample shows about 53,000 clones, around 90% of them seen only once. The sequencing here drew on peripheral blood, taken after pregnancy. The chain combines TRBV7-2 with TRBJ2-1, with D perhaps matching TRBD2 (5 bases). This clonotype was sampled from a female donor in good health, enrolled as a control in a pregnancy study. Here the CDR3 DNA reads TGTGCCAGCAGCTTAGTTGAGGGAACCAATGAGCAGTTCTTC. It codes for CASSLVEGTNEQFF.